This TCR beta chain appears in the sequencing data of a study of response to subunit inactivated influenza vaccine (dated by TCRdb to the late 2010s). Some background on the complete study: Deep quantitative profiling of the T cell receptor repertoire was used in the study to follow responses to a trivalent subunit inactivated influenza vaccine.

The paper as a whole reports these results and caveats: It was suggested by the authors that each seasonal influenza vaccination may recruit only a limited number of new T cells.

Receptor libraries were prepared by RT-PCR. TCRdb records Illumina HiSeq 2500 as the sequencer. The public reads were reanalyzed by TCRdb: fastp trimming at Q25, MiXCR alignment, in-frame beta chains only. Duplicate CDR3 protein sequences are folded into a single record with the most common DNA and genes. Across this sample there are about half a million distinct CDR3 sequences, with 25% seen only once. Of the sample, around 2% falls within the top ten clones. This clonotype showed up just a few times. The antigen this receptor binds is unknown. Base qualities are not recorded, but no much larger clone differs from it by a single base. The source material was CD4+ T cells sorted from PBMCs, sampled more than 4 days after vaccination. The sequence derives from a man between 50 and 59 years old who received an inactivated influenza vaccine. Donor details come from another sample of the same person, matched by shared clones.

The DNA reads TGTGCCAGCAGTTCCGGACTAGTTGAGACCCAGTACTTC. Protein translation: CASSSGLVETQYF. Recombination connected TRBV12-3 or TRBV12-4 to TRBJ2-5; 7 bases in the middle match TRBD2. Germline trimming: 4 bases from V, 5 bases from J; junction bases outside gene matches: 4. From cysteine to phenylalanine, the CDR3 is 13 amino acids long. This entry keeps only the CDR3 DNA: 39 bases, framed from base 1.